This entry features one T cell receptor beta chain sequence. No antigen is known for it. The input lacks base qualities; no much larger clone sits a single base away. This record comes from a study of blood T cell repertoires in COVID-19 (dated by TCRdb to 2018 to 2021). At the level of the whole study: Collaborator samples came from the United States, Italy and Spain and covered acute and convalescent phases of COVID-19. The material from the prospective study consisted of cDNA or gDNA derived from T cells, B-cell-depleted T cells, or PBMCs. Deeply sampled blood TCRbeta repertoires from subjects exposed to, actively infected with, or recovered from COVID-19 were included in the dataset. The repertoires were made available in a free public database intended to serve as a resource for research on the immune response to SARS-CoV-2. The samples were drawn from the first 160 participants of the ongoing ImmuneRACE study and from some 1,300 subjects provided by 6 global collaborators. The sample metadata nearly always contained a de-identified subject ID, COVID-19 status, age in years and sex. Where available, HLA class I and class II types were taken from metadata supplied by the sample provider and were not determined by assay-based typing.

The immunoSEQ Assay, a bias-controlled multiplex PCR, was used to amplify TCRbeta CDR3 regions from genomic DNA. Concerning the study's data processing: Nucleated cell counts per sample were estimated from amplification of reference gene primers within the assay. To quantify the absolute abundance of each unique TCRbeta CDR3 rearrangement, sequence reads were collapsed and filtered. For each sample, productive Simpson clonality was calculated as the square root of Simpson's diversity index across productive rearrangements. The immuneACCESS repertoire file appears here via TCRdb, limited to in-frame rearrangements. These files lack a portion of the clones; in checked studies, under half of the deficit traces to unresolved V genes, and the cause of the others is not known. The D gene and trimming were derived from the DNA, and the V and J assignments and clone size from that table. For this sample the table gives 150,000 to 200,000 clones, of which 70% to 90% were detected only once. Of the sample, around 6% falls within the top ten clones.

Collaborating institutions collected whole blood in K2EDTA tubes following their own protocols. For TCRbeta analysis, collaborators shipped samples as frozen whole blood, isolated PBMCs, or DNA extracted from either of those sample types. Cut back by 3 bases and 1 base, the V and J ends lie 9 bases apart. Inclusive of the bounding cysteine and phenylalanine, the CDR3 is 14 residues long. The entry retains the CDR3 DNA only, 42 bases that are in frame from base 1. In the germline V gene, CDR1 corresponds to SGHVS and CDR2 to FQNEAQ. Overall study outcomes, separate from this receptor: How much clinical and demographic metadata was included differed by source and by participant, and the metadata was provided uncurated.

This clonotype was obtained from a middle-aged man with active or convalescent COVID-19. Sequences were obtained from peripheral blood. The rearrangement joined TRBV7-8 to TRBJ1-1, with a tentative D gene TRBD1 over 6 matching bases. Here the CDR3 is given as CASSFGTKNTEAFF. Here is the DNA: TGTGCCAGCAGCTTCGGGACAAAGAACACTGAAGCTTTCTTT.